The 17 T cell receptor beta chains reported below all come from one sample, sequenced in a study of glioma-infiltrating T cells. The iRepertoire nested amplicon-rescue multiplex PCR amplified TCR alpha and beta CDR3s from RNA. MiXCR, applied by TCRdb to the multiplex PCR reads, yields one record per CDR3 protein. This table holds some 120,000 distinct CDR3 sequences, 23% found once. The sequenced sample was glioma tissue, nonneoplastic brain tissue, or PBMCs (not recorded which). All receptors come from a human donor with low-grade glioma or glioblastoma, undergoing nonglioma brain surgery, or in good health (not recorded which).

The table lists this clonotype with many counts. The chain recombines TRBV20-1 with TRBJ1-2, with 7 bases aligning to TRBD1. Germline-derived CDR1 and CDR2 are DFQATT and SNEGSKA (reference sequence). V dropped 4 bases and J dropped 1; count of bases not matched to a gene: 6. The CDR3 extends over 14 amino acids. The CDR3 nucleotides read TGCAGTGCTAATGACAGGGCCTATAACTATGGCTACACCTTC. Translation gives CSANDRAYNYGYTF.

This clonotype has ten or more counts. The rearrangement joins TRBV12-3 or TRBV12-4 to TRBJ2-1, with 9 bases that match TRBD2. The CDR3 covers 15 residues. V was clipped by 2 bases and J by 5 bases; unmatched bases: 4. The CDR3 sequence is CASSLIAGVDNEQFF. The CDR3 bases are TGTGCCAGCAGTTTAATAGCGGGAGTGGACAATGAGCAGTTCTTC.

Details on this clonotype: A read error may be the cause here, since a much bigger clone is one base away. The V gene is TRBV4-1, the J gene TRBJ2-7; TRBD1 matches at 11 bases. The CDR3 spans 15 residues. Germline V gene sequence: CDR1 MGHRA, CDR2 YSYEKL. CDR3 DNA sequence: TGCGCCAGCAGACAAGATGGGACAGGGGGCTACGAGCAGTACTTC. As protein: CASRQDGTGGYEQYF.

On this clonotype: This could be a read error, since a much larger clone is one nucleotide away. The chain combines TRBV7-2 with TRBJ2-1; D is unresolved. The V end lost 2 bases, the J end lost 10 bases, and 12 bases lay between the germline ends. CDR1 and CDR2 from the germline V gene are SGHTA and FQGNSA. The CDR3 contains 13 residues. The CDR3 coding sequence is TGTGCCAGCAGCTTATCCCGGTGCACCGAGCAGTTCTTC. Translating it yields CASSLSRCTEQFF.

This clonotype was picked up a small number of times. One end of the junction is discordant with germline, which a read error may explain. In DNA form, the CDR3 reads TGTGCTAGCAGCTTAGTTGGTTCGGGCGATGAGCAGTCCTTC. Its translation is CASSLVGSGDEQSF. The chain links TRBV7-6 to TRBJ2-1, with D uncertain. Germline loops: CDR1 SGHVS, CDR2 FNYEAQ. The CDR3 loop spans 14 amino acids.

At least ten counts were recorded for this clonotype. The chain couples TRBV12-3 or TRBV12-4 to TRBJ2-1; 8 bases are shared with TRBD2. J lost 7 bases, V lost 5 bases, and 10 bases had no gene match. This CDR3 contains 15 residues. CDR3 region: CASSPFSGTQNEQFF. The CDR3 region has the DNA TGTGCCAGCAGTCCCTTTAGCGGGACACAAAATGAGCAGTTCTTC.

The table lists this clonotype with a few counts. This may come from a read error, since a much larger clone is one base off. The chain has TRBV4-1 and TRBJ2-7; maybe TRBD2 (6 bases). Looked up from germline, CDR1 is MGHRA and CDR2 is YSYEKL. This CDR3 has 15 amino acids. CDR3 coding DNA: TGCGCCAGCAGCCTCCGGGGGACCGCATCCTACGAGCAGCACTTC. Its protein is CASSLRGTASYEQHF.

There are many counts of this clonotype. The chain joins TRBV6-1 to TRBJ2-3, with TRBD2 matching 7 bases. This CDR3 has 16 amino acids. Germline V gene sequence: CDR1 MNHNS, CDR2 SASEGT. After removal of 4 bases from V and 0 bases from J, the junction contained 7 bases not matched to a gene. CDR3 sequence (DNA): TGTGCCAGCAGTGGGGAGCTAGCGGCTAGCACAGATACGCAGTATTTT. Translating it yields CASSGELAASTDTQYF.

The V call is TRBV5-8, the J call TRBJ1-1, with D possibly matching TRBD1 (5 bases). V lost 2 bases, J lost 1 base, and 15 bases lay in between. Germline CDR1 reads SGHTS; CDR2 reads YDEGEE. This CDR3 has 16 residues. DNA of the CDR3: TGTGCCAGCAGCTTCTCCGCGGGGCTTGCGAACACTGAAGCTTTCTTT. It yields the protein CASSFSAGLANTEAFF.

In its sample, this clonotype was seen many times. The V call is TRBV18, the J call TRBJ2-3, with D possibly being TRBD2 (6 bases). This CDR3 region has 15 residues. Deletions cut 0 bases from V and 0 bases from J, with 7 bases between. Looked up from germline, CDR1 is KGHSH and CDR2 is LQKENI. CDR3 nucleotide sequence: TGTGCCAGCTCACCACCAGGGACTAGCACAGATACGCAGTATTTT. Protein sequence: CASSPPGTSTDTQYF.

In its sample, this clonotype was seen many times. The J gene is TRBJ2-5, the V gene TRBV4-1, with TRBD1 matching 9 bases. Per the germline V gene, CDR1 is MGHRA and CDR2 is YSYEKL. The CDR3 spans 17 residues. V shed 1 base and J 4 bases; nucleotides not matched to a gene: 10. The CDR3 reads CASSQVGQGPWGETQYF. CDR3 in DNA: TGCGCCAGCAGCCAAGTCGGACAGGGGCCATGGGGAGAGACCCAGTACTTC.

This CDR3 reads CASSLSGRSSYEQYF. The CDR3 DNA reads TGTGCCAGCAGCCTCAGCGGGAGGAGCTCCTACGAGCAGTACTTC. This sequence joins TRBV14 and TRBJ2-7; 9 bases match TRBD2. Germline values: CDR1 SGHDN, CDR2 FVKESK. The CDR3 has 15 residues. V lost 4 bases and J lost 0; bases outside the gene matches: 4.

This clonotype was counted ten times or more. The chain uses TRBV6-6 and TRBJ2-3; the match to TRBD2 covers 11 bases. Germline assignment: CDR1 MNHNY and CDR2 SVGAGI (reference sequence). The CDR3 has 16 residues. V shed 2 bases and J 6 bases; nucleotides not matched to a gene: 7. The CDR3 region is CASSYGSGRAGDTQYF. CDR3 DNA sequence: TGTGCCAGCAGTTACGGTAGCGGGAGGGCCGGGGATACGCAGTATTTT.

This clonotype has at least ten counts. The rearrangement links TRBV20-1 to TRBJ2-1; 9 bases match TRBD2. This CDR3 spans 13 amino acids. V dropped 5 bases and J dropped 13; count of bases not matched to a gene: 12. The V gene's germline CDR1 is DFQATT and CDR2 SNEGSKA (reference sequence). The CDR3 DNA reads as TGCAGTGCTTTCGCGGGAGGGTTCGACAGACAGTTCTTC. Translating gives CSAFAGGFDRQFF.

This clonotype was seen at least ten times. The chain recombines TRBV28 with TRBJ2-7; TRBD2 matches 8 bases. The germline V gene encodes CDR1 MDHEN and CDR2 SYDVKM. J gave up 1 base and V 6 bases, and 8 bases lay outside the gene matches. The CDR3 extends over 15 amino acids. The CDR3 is CASRGASGPSYEQYF. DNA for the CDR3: TGTGCCAGCAGGGGAGCTAGCGGGCCGTCCTACGAGCAGTACTTC.

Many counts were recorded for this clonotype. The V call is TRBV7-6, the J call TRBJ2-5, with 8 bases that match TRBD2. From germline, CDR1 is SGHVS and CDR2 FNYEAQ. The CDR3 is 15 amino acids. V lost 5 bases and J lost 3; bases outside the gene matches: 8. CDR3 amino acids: CASSPRREGEETQYF. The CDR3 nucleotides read TGTGCCAGCAGCCCGCGACGGGAGGGAGAAGAGACCCAGTACTTC.

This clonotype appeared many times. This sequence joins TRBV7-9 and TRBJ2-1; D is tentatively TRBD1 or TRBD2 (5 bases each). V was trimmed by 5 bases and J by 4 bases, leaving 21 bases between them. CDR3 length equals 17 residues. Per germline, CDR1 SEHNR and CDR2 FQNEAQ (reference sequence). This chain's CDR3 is CASSRRPNGTTYNEQFF. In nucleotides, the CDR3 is TGTGCCAGCAGCCGACGGCCGAACGGGACCACATACAATGAGCAGTTCTTC.